The 11 T cell receptor beta chains given below trace back to one sample, sequenced in a study of T cells in Graves' hyperthyroidism and ophthalmopathy. TCR beta CDR3 region amplification was performed from RNA transcripts. The study used the HTBI primer set for a first-round RT-PCR of the TCR CDR3. MiXCR was run by TCRdb on the multiplex PCR reads, yielding one entry per CDR3 protein. The table lists some 510,000 distinct CDR3 sequences, around 21% of them singletons. The sequenced sample consisted of blood. These receptor sequences come from a man aged 18 to 29 with Graves' hyperthyroidism.

The J gene is TRBJ1-5, the V gene TRBV15, with no clear D. Germline V lookup: CDR1 LNHNV, CDR2 YYDKDF (reference sequence). The CDR3 covers 12 residues. Trimming took 4 bases from V and 11 from J, leaving 12 bases between them. The CDR3 nucleotides read TGTGCCACCAGCAATCCCGGTGGGTCCCAGCATTTT. This codes for CATSNPGGSQHF.

Only a few counts were recorded for this clonotype. The chain has TRBV6-1 and TRBJ1-3, with D tentatively TRBD1 (5 bases). CDR3 length: 15 amino acids. Germline-derived CDR1 and CDR2 are MNHNS and SASEGT. Trimming stripped 4 bases from V and 1 base from J, with 11 bases between. This CDR3 reads CASSVGLSSGNTIYF. The CDR3 DNA reads as TGTGCCAGCAGTGTGGGACTCTCATCTGGAAACACCATATATTTT.

This clonotype was found a few times. The chain recombines TRBV12-3 or TRBV12-4 with TRBJ2-5; TRBD2 matches 12 bases. V shed 5 bases, J shed 5 bases, and the junction held 15 bases outside the gene matches. The CDR3 runs to 18 residues. CDR3 sequence reads: CASSPGRRTSGAGETQYF. Here the CDR3 DNA reads TGTGCCAGCAGTCCGGGTCGAAGGACTAGCGGGGCGGGGGAGACCCAGTACTTC.

This clonotype was observed at least ten times. The genes are TRBV30 and TRBJ1-2, with D unresolved. CDR3 size: 10 residues. Germline lookup yields CDR1 GTSNPN and CDR2 SVGIG (reference sequence). V dropped 3 bases and J dropped 8 bases, with 7 bases sitting between them. This CDR3 is CAWRTWGYTF. CDR3 coding DNA: TGTGCCTGGAGGACTTGGGGCTACACCTTC. Full variable domain (outside the CDR3, taken from reference TRBV30 and TRBJ1-2): SQTIHQWPATLVQPVGSPLSLECTVEGTSNPNLYWYRQAAGRGLQLLFYSVGIGQISSEVPQNLSASRPQDRQFILSSKKLLLSDSGFYLCAWRTWGYTFGSGTRLTVV.

The rearrangement uses TRBV19 and TRBJ1-1; no clear D. Germline CDR1 LNHDA, CDR2 SQIVND (reference sequence). There are 14 residues in the CDR3. Trimming cost V 6 bases and J 5 bases, with 16 bases left between them. For the CDR3, the DNA is TGTGCCAGTAGCCTATTCGAAGCGGGAACTGAAGCTTTCTTT. As protein: CASSLFEAGTEAFF.

Ten or more counts support this clonotype. The chain carries TRBV6-1 and TRBJ1-1; tentative D call: TRBD1 (5 bases). Germline lookup yields CDR1 MNHNS and CDR2 SASEGT. V lost 7 bases and J 2 bases, leaving 11 bases between the germline ends. CDR3 length: 13 residues. The CDR3 DNA reads as TGTGCCAGCAACCAGGGCTTAAACACTGAAGCTTTCTTT. This translates into CASNQGLNTEAFF.

The table lists this clonotype with many counts. This may be a read error, as it is one base from a much larger clone. This chain connects TRBV28 to TRBJ1-5, with no clear D. This CDR3 spans 13 amino acids. CDR1 is MDHEN, CDR2 SYDVKM, per germline. DNA of the CDR3: TGTGCCAACAGTTTCTCCCTCGCCCAGCCCCAGCATTTT. This encodes CANSFSLAQPQHF.

This clonotype was seen at least ten times. The chain couples TRBV2 to TRBJ1-1, with D possibly TRBD1 on 5 matching bases. Between the trimmed V and J ends, which lost 4 bases and 2 bases, there was a span of 8 bases. The CDR3 runs 13 residues. CDR1 is SNHLY and CDR2 is FYNNEI in the germline V gene. CDR3 amino acids: CASSGTRNTEAFF. The CDR3 region has the DNA TGTGCCAGCAGTGGGACACGCAACACTGAAGCTTTCTTT.

The chain uses TRBV28 and TRBJ2-5, with TRBD2 matching over 7 bases. This CDR3 is built from 14 residues. With 6 bases clipped from V and 7 bases from J, the junction kept 11 bases outside the gene matches. Germline values: CDR1 MDHEN, CDR2 SYDVKM. The CDR3 nucleotides read TGTGCCAGCAGGTTCCAGGGAGGGTCCGGGACCCAGTACTTC. Translation: CASRFQGGSGTQYF.

This clonotype was detected only a few times. V and J are TRBV3-1 and TRBJ1-1; D ambiguous. This CDR3 has 16 amino acids. V lost 4 bases, J lost 1 base, and 16 bases lay in between. Looked up from germline, CDR1 is LGHDT and CDR2 is YNNKEL (reference sequence). CDR3 bases: TGTGCCAGCAGCCCCCCAGGCACCGTAGGGAACACTGAAGCTTTCTTT. Its protein is CASSPPGTVGNTEAFF.

The chain employs TRBV12-5 and TRBJ2-5; D gene ambiguous. This CDR3 contains 17 residues. Trimming stripped 2 bases from V and 0 bases from J, with 16 bases between. Germline V gene data show CDR1 as LGHNT and CDR2 as FRNRAP. The CDR3 loop reads CASGLIYSQSHQETQYF. The CDR3 DNA follows: TGTGCTAGTGGTTTGATCTATTCGCAGAGTCACCAAGAGACCCAGTACTTC.